One sample yielded the 5 T cell receptor beta chains listed below, sequenced in a study of cytomegalovirus exposure and HLA in healthy donors. Clones were sequenced by immunoSEQ multiplex PCR, and TCRdb holds only the in-frame ones, with some missing. This sample carries under 50,000 clones, approximately 94% of them seen once, and the ten largest clones take 2.1%. Sequenced: PBMCs. Every receptor here comes from a woman younger than 30 in good health and CMV-seronegative.

In DNA form, the CDR3 reads TGTGCCAGCAGTTTGAATGTGGCAGGCTGGCAAGAGACCCAGTACTTC. Translated, it gives CASSLNVAGWQETQYF. This chain links TRBV6-5 with TRBJ2-5; D gene uncertain. Trimming removed 4 bases from V and 2 bases from J, with 17 bases in between. The CDR3 extends over 16 amino acids. The germline V gene encodes CDR1 MNHEY and CDR2 SVGAGI.

The chain combines TRBV7-2 with TRBJ1-1, with 9 bases fitting TRBD1. CDR1 SGHTA and CDR2 FQGNSA come from the germline V gene. The CDR3 runs 13 residues. J lost 1 base, V lost 7 bases, and 1 base had no gene match. CDR3 protein: CASMGQGNTEAFF. The DNA for the CDR3 is TGTGCCAGCATGGGACAGGGGAACACTGAAGCTTTCTTT.

This clone was seen only once. The CDR3 sequence is CASGQSAGGYTF. The CDR3 DNA sequence: TGTGCCAGCGGGCAGTCGGCAGGAGGCTACACCTTC. V gene TRBV6-6 combines with J gene TRBJ1-2; D is unclear. Deletions cut 8 bases from V and 8 bases from J, with 15 bases between. This CDR3 is 12 amino acids long. Looked up from germline, CDR1 is MNHNY and CDR2 is SVGAGI (reference sequence).

The J gene is TRBJ1-1, the V gene TRBV5-1, with TRBD1 matching over 8 bases. CDR3 size: 14 residues. With V trimmed by 3 bases and J by 3 bases, 4 bases remained unmatched. Germline V gene sequence: CDR1 SGHRS, CDR2 YFSETQ. The CDR3 region is CASSSDRGDTEAFF. The CDR3 DNA sequence: TGCGCCAGCAGCTCCGACAGGGGAGACACTGAAGCTTTCTTT.

The rearrangement uses TRBV28 and TRBJ2-2; D unresolved. The CDR3 consists of 13 residues. CDR1 and CDR2 from the germline V gene are MDHEN and SYDVKM. Trimming removed 3 bases at V and 5 bases at J, with 7 bases between. As DNA, the CDR3 is TGTGCCAGCAGTTTCTTTGTTACCGGGGAGCTGTTTTTT. It specifies CASSFFVTGELFF.